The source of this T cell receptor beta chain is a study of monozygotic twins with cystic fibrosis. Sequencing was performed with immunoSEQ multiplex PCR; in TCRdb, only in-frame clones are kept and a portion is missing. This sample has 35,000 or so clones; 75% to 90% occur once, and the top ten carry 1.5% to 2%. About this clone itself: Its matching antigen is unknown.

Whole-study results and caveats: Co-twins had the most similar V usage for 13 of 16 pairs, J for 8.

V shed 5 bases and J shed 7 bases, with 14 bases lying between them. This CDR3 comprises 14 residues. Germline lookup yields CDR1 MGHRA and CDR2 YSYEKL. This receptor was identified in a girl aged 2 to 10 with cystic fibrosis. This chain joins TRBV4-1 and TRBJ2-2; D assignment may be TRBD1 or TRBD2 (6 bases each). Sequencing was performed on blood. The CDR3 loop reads CASSTTGAGGELFF. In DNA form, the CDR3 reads TGCGCCAGCAGCACGACGGGGGCAGGCGGGGAGCTGTTTTTT.